This T cell receptor beta chain derives from a study of human T cells and chemical hapten exposure. General study findings and limits: No shift was seen in TCRs above 1 in 1000 frequency with DPC sensitization.

Individual cDNA molecules received unique molecular identifiers in the library. TCRdb independently ran MiXCR on the RACE reads; one entry per CDR3 protein. The sample carries around 200,000 distinct CDR3 sequences, under 35% recorded once. Worth noting for this clonotype: What it recognizes is unknown.

Sample time point: pre-sensitization, week 0. Treatment in this sample: therapeutic diphenylcyclopropenone sensitization with weekly scalp DPC. Trimming left V 4 bases short and J 6 bases short, with 13 bases between. Germline CDR1 GTSNPN, CDR2 SVGIG (reference sequence). The CDR3 runs to 13 residues. This TCR was sampled from a young woman with alopecia areata. Some clones in this sample may be carry-over from other donors' samples. The material was whole blood, obtained in connection with sensitization to the hapten diphenylcyclopropenone (DPC). The chain links TRBV30 to TRBJ1-5; D ambiguous. The CDR3 nucleotides read TGTGCCTGGAACAGTGGCCCTTCTCAGCCCCAGCATTTT. Translation gives CAWNSGPSQPQHF.